Following are 9 T cell receptor beta chains from one sample sequenced in a study of blood T cell repertoires in COVID-19. Clones were sequenced by immunoSEQ multiplex PCR, and TCRdb holds only the in-frame ones, with some missing. This sample has 61,000 or so clones, with around four fifths found just once. The sequencing sample was made of peripheral blood. These TCRs come from a woman between 65 and 79 years old with acute or convalescent COVID-19.

The chain recombines TRBV27 with TRBJ2-3, with TRBD1 matching over 9 bases. J was trimmed by 2 bases and V by 10 bases; bases with no gene match: 7. In germline, CDR1 is MNHEY, CDR2 SMNVEV (reference sequence). The CDR3 spans 14 residues. The CDR3 is CATRTGAFTDTQYF. CDR3 DNA sequence: TGTGCCACGAGGACAGGGGCCTTCACAGATACGCAGTATTTT.

The chain uses TRBV7-3 and TRBJ2-5; D not certain. The CDR3 covers 15 residues. The germline gives CDR1 SGHTA, CDR2 FQGTGA. With 2 bases removed from V and 5 bases from J, the gap between germline ends came to 15 bases. This chain's CDR3 is CASSLQHWPGETQYF. The CDR3 DNA reads as TGTGCCAGCAGCTTACAGCACTGGCCAGGCGAGACCCAGTACTTC.

The rearrangement joins TRBV4-1 to TRBJ1-6; 7 bases match TRBD1. Germline trimming cut 5 bases from V and 9 bases from J; bases unmatched to any gene: 13. The CDR3 spans 16 residues. Germline CDR1 reads MGHRA; CDR2 reads YSYEKL. In nucleotides, the CDR3 is TGCGCCAGCAGCGTATCCGGGGGACAGATTGGTTCACCCCTCCACTTT. This gives the protein CASSVSGGQIGSPLHF.

Here the CDR3 reads CATSRLGGYPGANVLTF. CDR3 nucleotides: TGTGCCACCAGCAGATTAGGAGGGTATCCTGGGGCCAACGTCCTGACTTTC. The chain uses TRBV15 and TRBJ2-6; tentative D call: TRBD2 (6 bases). The V gene lost 2 bases and the J gene lost 2 bases, with 13 bases spanning the gap. The germline V gene encodes CDR1 LNHNV and CDR2 YYDKDF (reference sequence). The CDR3 is 17 amino acids. The variable domain in full, completed from reference TRBV15 and TRBJ2-6, reads DAMVIQNPRYQVTQFGKPVTLSCSQTLNHNVMYWYQQKSSQAPKLLFHYYDKDFNNEADTPDNFQSRRPNTSFCFLDIRSPGLGDTAMYLCATSRLGGYPGANVLTFGAGSRLTVL.

The chain has TRBV7-9 and TRBJ2-3; 9 nucleotides agree with TRBD2. In germline, CDR1 is SEHNR, CDR2 FQNEAQ (reference sequence). The CDR3 has 18 amino acids. Trimming removed 3 bases from V and 6 bases from J; junction bases left unmatched: 16. The CDR3 here is CASSFPPRLAGMRDTQYF. In nucleotides, the CDR3 is TGTGCCAGCAGCTTTCCTCCACGGCTAGCGGGGATGAGGGATACGCAGTATTTT.

The chain joins TRBV28 to TRBJ2-7; 10 positions agree with TRBD1. The CDR3 runs 14 residues. J lost 2 bases, V lost 8 bases, and 6 bases had no gene match. CDR1 is MDHEN, CDR2 SYDVKM, per germline. CDR3 coding DNA: TGTGCCAGCCGAACCGGGACAGGGGCCTACGAGCAGTACTTC. Its protein is CASRTGTGAYEQYF.

This clone is a singleton in its sample. The chain uses TRBV12-3 or TRBV12-4 and TRBJ2-1; 7 nucleotides line up with TRBD2. This CDR3 is built from 12 residues. V lost 7 bases to trimming and J lost 7 bases; unmatched junction nucleotides: 4. The CDR3 reads CASIGGGNEQFF. CDR3 DNA sequence: TGTGCCAGCATCGGCGGGGGAAATGAGCAGTTCTTC.

The rearrangement links TRBV11-2 to TRBJ1-1; 8 positions agree with TRBD1. The CDR3 sequence is 16 residues long. After removal of 5 bases from V and 4 bases from J, the junction contained 12 bases not matched to a gene. Germline CDR1 and CDR2: SGHAT and FQNNGV. For the CDR3, the DNA is TGTGCCAGCAGCCCCCTCGCCAGGGGGCTGGGCACTGAAGCTTTCTTT. Residues: CASSPLARGLGTEAFF.

The chain carries TRBV4-3 and TRBJ1-3; TRBD1 agrees at 11 bases. The CDR3 extends over 17 amino acids. Looked up from germline, CDR1 is LGHNA and CDR2 is YSLEER. V lost 0 bases to trimming and J lost 6 bases; unmatched junction nucleotides: 7. The CDR3 nucleotides are TGCGCCAGCAGCCAAGATTATAGGACAGGGGGCGTAAACACCATATATTTT. Its protein product is CASSQDYRTGGVNTIYF.